The 31 T cell receptor beta chains below were found in one sample sequenced in a study of neoadjuvant nivolumab and ipilimumab in lung cancer. Repertoires were generated with immunoSEQ multiplex PCR, while TCRdb's copy carries only in-frame clones and drops some. This repertoire shows about 26,000 clones, 75% to 90% found once; its top ten account for about 8.6%. This material consisted of tumor tissue, taken after neoadjuvant nivolumab, alone or with ipilimumab, at or shortly before surgery. The receptors come from an adult with non-small cell lung cancer.

The rearrangement joins TRBV15 to TRBJ2-7; 11 nucleotides match TRBD1. The CDR3 is 15 residues long. The germline V gene encodes CDR1 LNHNV and CDR2 YYDKDF (reference sequence). V shed 5 bases and J 0 bases; nucleotides not matched to a gene: 3. The CDR3 DNA sequence: TGTGCCACCAGCTGGGGACAGGGGGTCTCCTACGAGCAGTACTTC. Its translation is CATSWGQGVSYEQYF. The full variable domain, with the rest looked up from reference TRBV15 and TRBJ2-7, is DAMVIQNPRYQVTQFGKPVTLSCSQTLNHNVMYWYQQKSSQAPKLLFHYYDKDFNNEADTPDNFQSRRPNTSFCFLDIRSPGLGDTAMYLCATSWGQGVSYEQYFGPGTRLTVT.

This clone was detected only a few times. The gene calls are TRBV6-1 and TRBJ2-3; D call uncertain. Germline CDR1 MNHNS, CDR2 SASEGT. Trimming stripped 3 bases from V and 6 bases from J, with 10 bases between. The CDR3 is 13 residues long. DNA for the CDR3: TGTGCCAGCAGTGAGGGTCCGGCGGATACGCAGTATTTT. Protein: CASSEGPADTQYF.

This clone occurred once. The chain has TRBV10-3 and TRBJ2-3, with 9 positions matching TRBD2. From germline, CDR1 is ENHRY and CDR2 SYGVKD. V shed 10 bases, J shed 4 bases, and the junction held 12 bases outside the gene matches. The CDR3 sequence is 15 residues long. As DNA, the CDR3 is TGTGCCACCCAAGGGGGCGGGAGGGAGGCAGATACGCAGTATTTT. Its translation is CATQGGGREADTQYF.

The chain has TRBV6-6 and TRBJ1-1; D is ambiguous. The V and J ends lost 7 bases and 0 bases respectively, with 9 bases between them. The CDR3 covers 13 residues. CDR1 is MNHNY, CDR2 SVGAGI, per germline (reference sequence). CDR3 coding DNA: TGTGCCAGCATGGCCTCAGTGAACACTGAAGCTTTCTTT. Its translation: CASMASVNTEAFF.

This chain joins TRBV5-5 and TRBJ2-1, with 10 bases lining up with TRBD2. Germline values: CDR1 SGHKS, CDR2 YYEKEE (reference sequence). V lost 1 base to trimming and J lost 9 bases; unmatched junction nucleotides: 4. The length of the CDR3 is 14 residues. CDR3 in amino acids: CASSLLLAGSEQFF. The CDR3 nucleotides read TGTGCCAGCAGCTTGCTACTAGCGGGGAGTGAGCAGTTCTTC.

The count of this clone is one. J is TRBJ1-1 and V is TRBV29-1, with D possibly being TRBD1 (6 bases). The germline CDR1 and CDR2 sequences are SQVTM and ANQGSEA. V was shortened by 7 bases and J by 5 bases, with 14 bases between the two germline ends. The CDR3 extends over 12 amino acids. DNA for the CDR3: TGCAGCGACACCCTAGGGGGAACTGAAGCTTTCTTT. It is translated as CSDTLGGTEAFF.

This rearrangement joins TRBV18 to TRBJ2-7; TRBD1 matches 11 bases. Germline V gene lookup returns CDR1 KGHSH and CDR2 LQKENI. Trimming cost V 5 bases and J 6 bases; bases outside gene matches: 6. The CDR3 consists of 14 residues. The CDR3 coding sequence is TGTGCCAGCTCAGTAGGACAGGGGGCCTTCGAGCAGTACTTC. Translation gives CASSVGQGAFEQYF.

The chain recombines TRBV18 with TRBJ2-7; 7 bases agree with TRBD1. V lost 3 bases to trimming and J lost 6 bases; unmatched junction nucleotides: 8. CDR1 and CDR2 (germline): KGHSH, LQKENI. The CDR3 consists of 14 residues. Here the CDR3 reads CASSPGQADSEQYF. The CDR3 DNA reads TGTGCCAGCTCACCTGGACAGGCCGATAGCGAGCAGTACTTC.

This clone was picked up a small number of times. The genes are TRBV28 and TRBJ2-1; TRBD1 agrees at 7 bases. J lost 8 bases, V lost 6 bases, and 10 bases had no gene match. There are 14 residues in the CDR3. CDR1 and CDR2 from the germline V gene are MDHEN and SYDVKM. The CDR3 DNA reads as TGTGCCAGCAGCCCCAGGGGGTTTAGGGATGAGCAGTTCTTC. Its protein product is CASSPRGFRDEQFF.

This rearrangement joins TRBV19 to TRBJ1-1; TRBD1 agrees at 12 bases. CDR3 size: 13 residues. J was trimmed by 11 bases and V by 7 bases; bases with no gene match: 8. Germline values: CDR1 LNHDA, CDR2 SQIVND (reference sequence). DNA for the CDR3: TGTGCCAGTAACACACCGGGACAGGGGGCTGCTTTCTTT. The encoded protein is CASNTPGQGAAFF.

The J gene is TRBJ2-7, the V gene TRBV18; 10 bases match TRBD2. This CDR3 comprises 15 residues. Germline V lookup: CDR1 KGHSH, CDR2 LQKENI. V lost 2 bases, J lost 6 bases, and 7 bases stayed unmatched. CDR3 amino acids: CASSPKAGGEGEQYF. The CDR3 bases are TGTGCCAGCTCACCAAAAGCGGGAGGGGAGGGCGAGCAGTACTTC.

The V and J genes are TRBV7-8 and TRBJ2-3, with 7 bases aligning to TRBD2. Per germline, CDR1 SGHVS and CDR2 FQNEAQ. V gave up 3 bases and J gave up 0 bases; unmatched junction bases: 9. The CDR3 loop spans 17 amino acids. The CDR3 spells CASSFRRETPSTDTQYF. The CDR3, as DNA: TGTGCCAGCAGCTTCCGGCGGGAGACCCCTAGCACAGATACGCAGTATTTT.

The V and J genes are TRBV29-1 and TRBJ1-1; no reliable D call. The germline V gene has CDR1 SQVTM and CDR2 ANQGSEA. V was cut by 7 bases and J by 2 bases, with 11 bases left in between. The CDR3 has 12 residues. The CDR3 region is CSDYDGNTEAFF. The CDR3 DNA follows: TGCAGCGACTACGACGGTAACACTGAAGCTTTCTTT. The complete variable domain, with remaining parts taken from reference TRBV29-1 and TRBJ1-1, reads SAVISQKPSRDICQRGTSLTIQCQVDSQVTMMFWYRQQPGQSLTLIATANQGSEATYESGFVIDKFPISRPNLTFSTLTVSNMSPEDSSIYLCSDYDGNTEAFFGQGTRLTVV.

CDR3 coding DNA: TGTGCCAGCAGCCCCTGGACGTCCAGGAGGAACACTGAAGCTTTCTTT. Amino acids: CASSPWTSRRNTEAFF. The V gene is TRBV11-3, the J gene TRBJ1-1; D remains unclear. The CDR3 length is 16 residues. Germline lookup yields CDR1 SGHNT and CDR2 YENEEA. V gave up 5 bases and J gave up 1 base, with 17 bases separating them.

V gene TRBV9 combines with J gene TRBJ1-2; no definite D call. Looked up from germline, CDR1 is SGDLS and CDR2 is YYNGEE. Trimming shortened V by 0 bases and J by 3 bases, and 12 bases separated the two germline ends. The CDR3 runs to 15 residues. In DNA, the CDR3 is TGTGCCAGCAGCGTAGTTCCCGAGTGGGACTATGGCTACACCTTC. Its translation is CASSVVPEWDYGYTF.

The chain joins TRBV20-1 to TRBJ2-1; the D is unclear. The CDR3 extends over 11 amino acids. Germline CDR1 is DFQATT and CDR2 is SNEGSKA (reference sequence). Deletions cut 5 bases from V and 5 bases from J, with 7 bases between. The CDR3 sequence: CSAPSDNEQFF. For the CDR3, the DNA is TGCAGTGCTCCTAGTGACAATGAGCAGTTCTTC.

The genes are TRBV15 and TRBJ2-1, with 7 bases identical to TRBD1. Germline V gene sequence: CDR1 LNHNV, CDR2 YYDKDF (reference sequence). V was pared by 5 bases and J by 0 bases, with 10 bases of the junction left unmatched. The CDR3 covers 17 residues. DNA for the CDR3: TGTGCCACCAGCGTAGATGGACAGGCAAGCTCCTACAATGAGCAGTTCTTC. Translation: CATSVDGQASSYNEQFF.

This rearrangement joins TRBV5-1 to TRBJ1-2, with TRBD1 identical over 8 bases. CDR3 length: 14 residues. Germline values: CDR1 SGHRS, CDR2 YFSETQ. Trimming took 4 bases from V and 5 from J; bases not matched to a gene: 7. Written as DNA, the CDR3 is TGCGCCAGCAGCGAAACGACAGGGGCTTATGGCTACACCTTC. It encodes CASSETTGAYGYTF. Drawing the rest from reference TRBV5-1 and TRBJ1-2, the complete variable domain is KAGVTQTPRYLIKTRGQQVTLSCSPISGHRSVSWYQQTPGQGLQFLFEYFSETQRNKGNFPGRFSGRQFSNSRSEMNVSTLELGDSALYLCASSETTGAYGYTFGSGTRLTVV.

The chain is built from TRBV7-9 and TRBJ1-4; 8 bases are shared with TRBD1. This CDR3 region has 18 residues. Germline V CDR1 and CDR2: SEHNR, FQNEAQ (reference sequence). After removal of 1 base from V and 3 bases from J, the junction contained 10 bases not matched to a gene. This chain's CDR3 is CASSLGGQVVPSNEKLFF. Here the CDR3 DNA reads TGTGCCAGCAGCTTAGGGGGACAGGTGGTCCCTTCTAATGAAAAACTGTTTTTT.

The rearrangement uses TRBV6-5 and TRBJ2-1; 10 nucleotides align to TRBD1. This CDR3 has 14 residues. In germline, CDR1 is MNHEY, CDR2 SVGAGI. After removal of 8 bases from V and 0 bases from J, the junction contained 1 base not matched to a gene. Here the CDR3 DNA reads TGTGCCAGCCGGACAGGGGGCTCCTACAATGAGCAGTTCTTC. Its translation is CASRTGGSYNEQFF.

This chain uses TRBV6-5 with TRBJ2-5, with D hard to call. Trimming left V 2 bases short and J 3 bases short, with 13 bases between. Germline V gene data show CDR1 as MNHEY and CDR2 as SVGAGI. The CDR3 spans 15 residues. For the CDR3, the DNA is TGTGCCAGCAGTTACAGTCTCCGTCCGGAAGAGACCCAGTACTTC. Its protein product is CASSYSLRPEETQYF.

V gene TRBV6-1 combines with J gene TRBJ2-3; D gene unclear. Germline CDR1 is MNHNS and CDR2 is SASEGT. The CDR3 runs to 11 residues. Trimming took 6 bases from V and 7 from J, leaving 8 bases between them. CDR3: CASRSPNTQYF. CDR3 coding DNA: TGTGCCAGCAGGTCCCCAAATACGCAGTATTTT.

This clone counts as medium-sized (0.01 to 0.1%). This chain uses TRBV25-1 with TRBJ2-4; D gene uncertain. V shed 3 bases and J shed 5 bases, with 8 bases lying between them. CDR1 MGHDK and CDR2 SYGVNS come from the germline V gene. The CDR3 totals 13 residues. CDR3 DNA sequence: TGTGCCAGCAGTGATACAATCGAAAACATTCAGTACTTC. This encodes CASSDTIENIQYF.

This chain links TRBV14 with TRBJ1-2; no clear D. The CDR3 is 12 residues long. The V gene's germline CDR1 is SGHDN and CDR2 FVKESK. Trimming stripped 6 bases from V and 3 bases from J, with 8 bases between. This CDR3 reads CASRGWDYGYTF. Here the CDR3 DNA reads TGTGCCAGCAGGGGATGGGACTATGGCTACACCTTC.

In DNA, the CDR3 is TGTGCCAGCAGCGGGACCCCATGGGGTGAGCAGTTCTTC. Residues: CASSGTPWGEQFF. V is TRBV6-1 and J is TRBJ2-1; either TRBD1 or TRBD2 may supply D (5 bases each). This CDR3 comprises 13 residues. V was clipped by 6 bases and J by 9 bases, with 15 bases between them. CDR1 is MNHNS, CDR2 SASEGT, per germline.

V is TRBV30 and J is TRBJ2-7; tentatively, D is TRBD2 (6 bases). Per the germline V gene, CDR1 is GTSNPN and CDR2 is SVGIG (reference sequence). This CDR3 has 14 amino acids. V was shortened by 0 bases and J by 2 bases, with 11 bases between the two germline ends. The CDR3 spells CAWSVPGETYEQYF. Written as DNA, the CDR3 is TGTGCCTGGAGTGTACCGGGGGAAACCTACGAGCAGTACTTC.

The chain is built from TRBV11-3 and TRBJ2-1, with a weak D call TRBD2 (6 bases). Germline V CDR1 and CDR2: SGHNT, YENEEA. The CDR3 totals 16 residues. V was pared by 4 bases and J by 4 bases, with 17 bases between. The CDR3 is CASSSRAGGVYNEQFF. In DNA, the CDR3 is TGTGCCAGCAGCTCTAGAGCCGGAGGGGTGTACAATGAGCAGTTCTTC.

The V gene is TRBV29-1, the J gene TRBJ1-2, with a possible D match to TRBD1 (5 bases). Trimming took 2 bases from V and 6 from J, leaving 13 bases between them. This CDR3 region has 13 residues. Germline CDR1 SQVTM, CDR2 ANQGSEA. The CDR3 DNA is TGCAGCGTTGAAAAGGGGCGACCGGATGGCTACACCTTC. Translation gives CSVEKGRPDGYTF.

This clone has just one count. The chain carries TRBV10-3 and TRBJ2-7; the match to TRBD1 covers 7 bases. The CDR3 spans 13 residues. CDR1 is ENHRY and CDR2 is SYGVKD in the germline V gene. Unmatched junction bases numbered 3, after V lost 2 bases and J lost 5 bases. The CDR3 protein is CAISERGLDEQYF. CDR3 coding DNA: TGTGCCATCAGTGAGAGGGGGCTCGACGAGCAGTACTTC.

The chain employs TRBV12-5 and TRBJ2-7; tentative D call: TRBD2 (5 bases). The V and J ends lost 1 base and 4 bases respectively, with 20 bases between them. Germline V gene sequence: CDR1 LGHNT, CDR2 FRNRAP. This CDR3 is 17 amino acids long. This chain's CDR3 is CASGLATGTTGRYEQYF. The CDR3 DNA sequence: TGTGCTAGTGGTTTGGCCACCGGTACGACGGGAAGGTACGAGCAGTACTTC.

This chain connects TRBV29-1 to TRBJ2-1, with 7 nucleotides matching TRBD2. Trimming removed 3 bases from V and 8 bases from J; junction bases left unmatched: 13. Germline CDR1 SQVTM, CDR2 ANQGSEA. This CDR3 is 15 amino acids long. The CDR3 region is CSVDKWEGRMDEQFF. The CDR3 DNA follows: TGCAGCGTTGACAAGTGGGAGGGCCGGATGGATGAGCAGTTCTTC.